These 29 T cell receptor beta chains were all obtained from the same sample, sequenced in a study of cytomegalovirus exposure and HLA in healthy donors. Both 60 Vbeta primers and 13 Jbeta primers went into the PCR. Clones were sequenced by immunoSEQ multiplex PCR, and TCRdb holds only the in-frame ones, with some missing. Of roughly 200,000 clones listed, 75% to 85% are singletons. Sequencing was done on a sample of PBMCs. These receptors were taken from a boy between 5 and 17 years old in good health and CMV-seronegative.

The rearrangement joins TRBV11-2 to TRBJ1-5; tentative D call: TRBD1 (6 bases). The ends were cut back, 6 bases at V and 2 bases at J, with 14 bases in the middle. The CDR3 sequence is 15 residues long. CDR1 and CDR2 from the germline V gene are SGHAT and FQNNGV. This CDR3 reads CASSLGGEGNQPQHF. DNA for the CDR3: TGTGCCAGCAGTCTAGGGGGGGAGGGCAATCAGCCCCAGCATTTT.

The chain carries TRBV28 and TRBJ1-1; D uncertain. Germline V gene data show CDR1 as MDHEN and CDR2 as SYDVKM. The CDR3 covers 14 residues. V was pared by 1 base and J by 0 bases, with 6 bases between. This CDR3 reads CASSLYRLNTEAFF. The CDR3 DNA is TGTGCCAGCAGTTTATACAGATTGAACACTGAAGCTTTCTTT.

The gene calls are TRBV10-1 and TRBJ2-1; 14 positions match TRBD2. Per germline, CDR1 WNHNN and CDR2 SYGVQD (reference sequence). With 6 bases clipped from V and 10 bases from J, the junction kept 8 bases outside the gene matches. The CDR3 consists of 15 residues. As DNA, the CDR3 is TGCGCCAGCAGCCAGGGACTAGCGGGAGAGGCGGAGCAGTTCTTC. Translated, it gives CASSQGLAGEAEQFF.

This chain uses TRBV5-4 with TRBJ1-2; no reliable D call. The CDR3 contains 13 residues. Trimming took 4 bases from V and 8 from J, leaving 15 bases between them. Germline V CDR1 and CDR2: SGHNT, YYREEE (reference sequence). This chain's CDR3 is CASSIDSLNGYTF. In nucleotides, the CDR3 is TGTGCCAGCAGCATAGACTCTTTAAACGGCTACACCTTC.

The sample holds one count of this clone. The chain links TRBV9 to TRBJ1-1; D is undetermined. CDR1 and CDR2 from the germline V gene are SGDLS and YYNGEE. V was shortened by 4 bases and J by 1 base, with 11 bases between the two germline ends. The CDR3 has 14 residues. The CDR3 spells CASSPHEANTEAFF. In DNA form, the CDR3 reads TGTGCCAGCAGCCCCCATGAGGCGAACACTGAAGCTTTCTTT.

This chain connects TRBV5-6 to TRBJ1-2, with D tentatively TRBD1 (6 bases). Germline CDR1 SGHDT, CDR2 YYEEEE. Trimming removed 4 bases at V and 8 bases at J, with 12 bases between. This CDR3 has 12 amino acids. The CDR3: CASSLNREGYTF. In DNA, the CDR3 is TGTGCCAGCAGCCTGAACAGGGAGGGCTACACCTTC.

The chain is built from TRBV27 and TRBJ2-2; tentative D call: TRBD1 (6 bases). The ends were cut back, 9 bases at V and 2 bases at J, with 22 bases in the middle. The V gene's germline CDR1 is MNHEY and CDR2 SMNVEV (reference sequence). The CDR3 has 17 amino acids. The CDR3 loop is CASLPSSGATNTGELFF. The CDR3 coding sequence is TGTGCCAGTCTACCATCCTCAGGGGCGACTAACACCGGGGAGCTGTTTTTT.

V gene TRBV29-1 combines with J gene TRBJ2-3, with 9 bases lining up with TRBD2. There are 15 residues in the CDR3. Germline CDR1 SQVTM, CDR2 ANQGSEA. Losses at the gene ends were 7 bases for V and 4 bases for J; bases not matched to a gene: 12. CDR3 DNA sequence: TGCAGCGCTGTTCGGCGAGCGGGGGGTGCAGATACGCAGTATTTT. Its protein is CSAVRRAGGADTQYF.

The V call is TRBV9, the J call TRBJ1-1; D is perhaps TRBD1 (6 bases). The CDR3 is 14 residues long. Germline CDR1 reads SGDLS; CDR2 reads YYNGEE. With 4 bases removed from V and 1 base from J, the gap between germline ends came to 11 bases. Written as DNA, the CDR3 is TGTGCCAGCAGCCCCACGACAGGGAACACTGAAGCTTTCTTT. This encodes CASSPTTGNTEAFF.

This clone occurred once. The genes are TRBV6-1 and TRBJ2-1; TRBD2 agrees at 7 bases. This CDR3 contains 16 residues. V was clipped by 1 base and J by 4 bases; unmatched bases: 7. Germline V gives CDR1 MNHNS, CDR2 SASEGT. The chain's CDR3 is CASSEDQRGGYNEQFF. Written as DNA, the CDR3 is TGTGCCAGCAGTGAAGACCAGCGGGGCGGGTACAATGAGCAGTTCTTC.

The chain uses TRBV11-2 and TRBJ1-1; D is ambiguous. V was trimmed by 4 bases and J by 7 bases, leaving 13 bases between them. The V gene's germline CDR1 is SGHAT and CDR2 FQNNGV. CDR3 size: 13 residues. The CDR3 here is CASSSSRRDEAFF. The CDR3 DNA reads TGTGCCAGCAGCTCCTCAAGACGGGATGAAGCTTTCTTT.

The rearrangement links TRBV9 to TRBJ2-5, with TRBD1 matching over 7 bases. Losses at the gene ends were 0 bases for V and 3 bases for J; bases not matched to a gene: 5. Per the germline V gene, CDR1 is SGDLS and CDR2 is YYNGEE. The CDR3 is 15 amino acids. CDR3 DNA: TGTGCCAGCAGCGTAGATATCACAGGGGAAGAGACCCAGTACTTC. Amino acids: CASSVDITGEETQYF.

The chain is built from TRBV29-1 and TRBJ1-2; the match to TRBD1 covers 7 bases. There are 14 residues in the CDR3. V gave up 4 bases and J gave up 1 base; unmatched junction bases: 6. Germline CDR1 and CDR2: SQVTM and ANQGSEA. CDR3 sequence reads: CSVGGGYDNYGYTF. The CDR3 DNA sequence: TGCAGCGTTGGAGGGGGCTATGATAACTATGGCTACACCTTC. Looking up the rest from reference TRBV29-1 and TRBJ1-2 gives the full variable domain: SAVISQKPSRDICQRGTSLTIQCQVDSQVTMMFWYRQQPGQSLTLIATANQGSEATYESGFVIDKFPISRPNLTFSTLTVSNMSPEDSSIYLCSVGGGYDNYGYTFGSGTRLTVV.

A few counts support this clone. The genes are TRBV11-1 and TRBJ1-2; D possibly corresponds to TRBD1 (5 bases). The germline V gene encodes CDR1 SGHAT and CDR2 FQDESV (reference sequence). V was cut by 5 bases and J by 0 bases, with 16 bases left in between. This CDR3 region has 16 residues. DNA for the CDR3: TGTGCCAGCAGCCCCCGCGGGGGGGAAGCTAACTATGGCTACACCTTC. Translating gives CASSPRGGEANYGYTF. Looking up the rest from reference TRBV11-1 and TRBJ1-2 gives the full variable domain: EAEVAQSPRYKITEKSQAVAFWCDPISGHATLYWYRQILGQGPELLVQFQDESVVDDSQLPKDRFSAERLKGVDSTLKIQPAELGDSAMYLCASSPRGGEANYGYTFGSGTRLTVV.

V and J are TRBV9 and TRBJ2-1; 12 nucleotides match TRBD2. CDR1 and CDR2 from the germline V gene are SGDLS and YYNGEE. V dropped 1 base and J dropped 2; count of bases not matched to a gene: 1. The CDR3 is 16 amino acids. The CDR3 here is CASSVLAGGPYNEQFF. CDR3 coding DNA: TGTGCCAGCAGCGTACTAGCGGGAGGGCCCTACAATGAGCAGTTCTTC.

The chain couples TRBV4-2 to TRBJ1-2; TRBD1 is a possible D gene (5 bases). Germline V gene lookup returns CDR1 LGHNA and CDR2 YNFKEQ. Trimming removed 0 bases at V and 0 bases at J, with 11 bases between. This CDR3 region has 16 residues. The CDR3: CASSQDEQVTNYGYTF. Here the CDR3 DNA reads TGTGCCAGCAGCCAAGATGAACAGGTGACTAACTATGGCTACACCTTC.

The sample holds a few counts of this clone. The chain uses TRBV6-4 and TRBJ2-3; D may be TRBD1 (6 bases). Germline V gene sequence: CDR1 MRHNA, CDR2 SNTAGT. Trimming removed 2 bases from V and 5 bases from J, with 11 bases in between. This CDR3 contains 14 residues. CDR3: CASSDGVGGDTQYF. The CDR3 DNA is TGTGCCAGCAGTGACGGGGTAGGGGGAGATACGCAGTATTTT.

This clone appeared a few times. CDR3 region: CASSLGVRAMTGELFF. The CDR3 DNA reads as TGTGCCAGCAGCTTGGGAGTGAGGGCCATGACCGGGGAGCTGTTTTTT. V usage is TRBV5-6 and J usage is TRBJ2-2; possible D gene TRBD2, 5 bases. The germline V gene encodes CDR1 SGHDT and CDR2 YYEEEE. V was clipped by 0 bases and J by 5 bases, with 14 bases between them. This CDR3 has 16 amino acids.

J is TRBJ2-5 and V is TRBV4-3; D uncertain. Trimming took 1 base from V and 1 from J, leaving 10 bases between them. Germline CDR1 and CDR2: LGHNA and YSLEER. CDR3 length: 15 amino acids. This chain's CDR3 is CASSQGLAAQETQYF. CDR3 nucleotides: TGCGCCAGCAGCCAAGGACTCGCAGCCCAAGAGACCCAGTACTTC.

V usage is TRBV7-9 and J usage is TRBJ1-2; TRBD1 agrees at 7 bases. The V gene's germline CDR1 is SEHNR and CDR2 FQNEAQ (reference sequence). This CDR3 contains 13 residues. Unmatched junction bases numbered 2, after V lost 7 bases and J lost 0 bases. As DNA, the CDR3 is TGTGCCAGCATGGGACAGCCTAACTATGGCTACACCTTC. Its protein is CASMGQPNYGYTF.

This clone was seen only once. V and J are TRBV11-2 and TRBJ1-6; 8 bases align to TRBD1. Germline V CDR1 and CDR2: SGHAT, FQNNGV. The CDR3 extends over 17 amino acids. J lost 7 bases, V lost 0 bases, and 8 bases had no gene match. The CDR3 region is CASSLEGGTGANSPLHF. In DNA, the CDR3 is TGTGCCAGCAGCTTAGAAGGGGGGACAGGCGCGAATTCACCCCTCCACTTT. The variable domain in full, completed from reference TRBV11-2 and TRBJ1-6, reads EAGVAQSPRYKIIEKRQSVAFWCNPISGHATLYWYQQILGQGPKLLIQFQNNGVVDDSQLPKDRFSAERLKGVDSTLKIQPAKLEDSAVYLCASSLEGGTGANSPLHFGNGTRLTVT.

The V call is TRBV5-1, the J call TRBJ2-6; TRBD1 matches at 9 bases. The germline gives CDR1 SGHRS, CDR2 YFSETQ. The CDR3 runs 17 residues. J lost 0 bases, V lost 7 bases, and 8 bases had no gene match. The CDR3 DNA is TGCGCCAGCTATCCCGGGACAGGGCCCTCTGGGGCCAACGTCCTGACTTTC. Translation: CASYPGTGPSGANVLTF.

This rearrangement joins TRBV30 to TRBJ1-1; D perhaps matches TRBD1 (5 bases). CDR3 length: 13 amino acids. Germline assignment: CDR1 GTSNPN and CDR2 SVGIG (reference sequence). The V end lost 6 bases, the J end lost 1 base, and 12 bases lay between the germline ends. The chain's CDR3 is CACVRGGNTEAFF. In nucleotides, the CDR3 is TGTGCCTGTGTCCGGGGGGGGAACACTGAAGCTTTCTTT.

The rearrangement links TRBV4-1 to TRBJ1-5; 7 nucleotides align to TRBD1. In germline, CDR1 is MGHRA, CDR2 YSYEKL. The CDR3 spans 15 residues. V lost 0 bases to trimming and J lost 7 bases; unmatched junction nucleotides: 6. The CDR3 bases are TGCGCCAGCAGCCAAGATACAGGGGCGAGGCAGCCCCAGCATTTT. Amino acids: CASSQDTGARQPQHF.

The V and J genes are TRBV4-1 and TRBJ2-2, with TRBD2 identical over 8 bases. Germline-derived CDR1 and CDR2 are MGHRA and YSYEKL. V shed 5 bases, J shed 3 bases, and the junction held 11 bases outside the gene matches. This CDR3 spans 17 amino acids. The CDR3 here is CASSYPREGVHTGELFF. The CDR3 bases are TGCGCCAGCAGCTATCCACGGGAGGGCGTGCACACCGGGGAGCTGTTTTTT.

In nucleotides, the CDR3 is TGTGCCAGCAGTATAGAGATGGGGGGGAAACTGTTTTTT. This sequence encodes CASSIEMGGKLFF. This sequence joins TRBV6-1 and TRBJ1-4; tentative D call: TRBD1 (5 bases). Germline V CDR1 and CDR2: MNHNS, SASEGT. This CDR3 has 13 amino acids. V was shortened by 5 bases and J by 11 bases, with 15 bases between the two germline ends.

The chain recombines TRBV19 with TRBJ1-5, with 11 bases matching TRBD1. Germline values: CDR1 LNHDA, CDR2 SQIVND (reference sequence). The V gene end was trimmed by 5 bases and the J gene end by 6 bases; junction bases not matched to a gene: 6. CDR3 length equals 15 residues. CDR3 sequence: CASSGQGAGGQPQHF. The DNA for the CDR3 is TGTGCCAGTAGTGGACAGGGGGCTGGGGGTCAGCCCCAGCATTTT.

The chain combines TRBV5-4 with TRBJ1-5, with a weak D call TRBD1 (5 bases). Germline loops: CDR1 SGHNT, CDR2 YYREEE (reference sequence). This CDR3 is 15 amino acids long. Trimming removed 2 bases at V and 7 bases at J, with 16 bases between. For the CDR3, the DNA is TGTGCCAGCAGCTTTGATTCAGGGTTCGGGCAGCCCCAGCATTTT. Its protein product is CASSFDSGFGQPQHF.

The chain has TRBV30 and TRBJ1-1; 7 bases line up with TRBD1. There are 13 residues in the CDR3. Germline V gives CDR1 GTSNPN, CDR2 SVGIG (reference sequence). J gave up 1 base and V 5 bases, and 4 bases lay outside the gene matches. CDR3 bases: TGTGCCTGGGAGACAGGGCCGAACACTGAAGCTTTCTTT. Translation: CAWETGPNTEAFF.